The subject of this entry is one TCR beta chain. The sample is drawn from a study of cytomegalovirus exposure and HLA in healthy donors. After removal of 4 bases from V and 7 bases from J, the junction contained 8 bases not matched to a gene. This CDR3 region has 15 residues. The germline CDR1 and CDR2 sequences are PRHDT and FYEKMQ (reference sequence). Primers: 60 Vbeta forward and 13 Jbeta reverse. The method was immunoSEQ multiplex PCR; TCRdb's version includes in-frame clones alone and lacks a portion of them. This table holds about 150,000 clones, 75% found once. The genes are TRBV13 and TRBJ2-1, with TRBD2 identical over 9 bases. The TCR sequence derives from a young man in good health and CMV-seropositive. The sample taken for sequencing was PBMCs. The CDR3 loop reads CASSSGLAPVNEQFF. The CDR3 nucleotides read TGTGCCAGCAGCTCGGGACTAGCCCCGGTGAATGAGCAGTTCTTC. Full variable domain (remainder filled in from reference TRBV13 and TRBJ2-1): AAGVIQSPRHLIKEKRETATLKCYPIPRHDTVYWYQQGPGQDPQFLISFYEKMQSDKGSIPDRFSAQQFSDYHSELNMSSLELGDSALYFCASSSGLAPVNEQFFGPGTRLTVL.